This entry lists 7 T cell receptor beta chains sequenced from one sample in a study of neurological immune-mediated disorders. MiXCR, applied by TCRdb to the 5' RACE reads, yields one record per CDR3 protein. The top ten clones hold about 5.6% of a sample with about 28,000 distinct CDR3 sequences, about 12% of them seen once. The sequenced material came from PBMCs. The receptors here all came from a woman aged 55-75 years in good health.

This clonotype is medium-sized. DNA of the CDR3: TGTGCCAGCAGTTTCCGGAATTCGGCTGAGCAGTTCTTC. Its translation is CASSFRNSAEQFF. The rearrangement uses TRBV12-3 or TRBV12-4 and TRBJ2-1; D remains ambiguous. This CDR3 has 13 amino acids. Deletions cut 3 bases from V and 9 bases from J, with 12 bases between.

V and J are TRBV11-3 and TRBJ1-1; D is unclear. This CDR3 has 15 amino acids. From germline, CDR1 is SGHNT and CDR2 YENEEA. Trimming left V 0 bases short and J 4 bases short, with 12 bases between. This CDR3 reads CASSLDSSGGTEAFF. DNA of the CDR3: TGTGCCAGCAGCTTAGATAGTAGTGGCGGCACTGAAGCTTTCTTT. Full variable domain (rest looked up from reference TRBV11-3 and TRBJ1-1): EAGVVQSPRYKIIEKKQPVAFWCNPISGHNTLYWYLQNLGQGPELLIRYENEEAVDDSQLPKDRFSAERLKGVDSTLKIQPAELGDSAVYLCASSLDSSGGTEAFFGQGTRLTVV.

This clonotype was observed many times. The V gene is TRBV5-1, the J gene TRBJ1-2; D not resolved. Germline V gene data show CDR1 as SGHRS and CDR2 as YFSETQ. The CDR3 extends over 16 amino acids. Trimming pared 0 bases from V and 6 bases from J, leaving 18 bases between. CDR3 loop: CASSLERTLPADGYTF. CDR3 nucleotides: TGCGCCAGCAGCTTGGAGCGGACTCTTCCCGCGGATGGCTACACCTTC.

At least ten counts were recorded for this clonotype. The chain has TRBV5-1 and TRBJ2-2, with TRBD1 matching over 8 bases. This CDR3 spans 16 amino acids. V dropped 4 bases and J dropped 4; count of bases not matched to a gene: 9. The V gene's germline CDR1 is SGHRS and CDR2 YFSETQ. The CDR3 DNA reads TGCGCCAGCAGCCCAAGACAGGGGTCTACCACCGGGGAGCTGTTTTTT. It codes for CASSPRQGSTTGELFF. The whole variable domain, remainder taken from reference TRBV5-1 and TRBJ2-2, is KAGVTQTPRYLIKTRGQQVTLSCSPISGHRSVSWYQQTPGQGLQFLFEYFSETQRNKGNFPGRFSGRQFSNSRSEMNVSTLELGDSALYLCASSPRQGSTTGELFFGEGSRLTVL.

This clonotype was observed at least ten times. The V gene is TRBV20-1, the J gene TRBJ1-5; a possible D gene is TRBD1 (6 bases). Per the germline V gene, CDR1 is DFQATT and CDR2 is SNEGSKA (reference sequence). V gave up 6 bases and J gave up 0 bases, with 12 bases separating them. The CDR3 is 14 amino acids. The CDR3 spells CSASGTYSNQPQHF. The CDR3 region has the DNA TGCAGTGCGTCCGGGACATATAGCAATCAGCCCCAGCATTTT.

This clonotype was seen ten or more times. This chain connects TRBV14 to TRBJ1-3; tentative D call: TRBD1 (5 bases). The V end lost 4 bases, the J end lost 0 bases, and 10 bases lay between the germline ends. The germline CDR1 and CDR2 sequences are SGHDN and FVKESK. CDR3 length: 15 amino acids. The CDR3 region is CASSLRGASGNTIYF. The CDR3 DNA reads TGTGCCAGCAGCCTCCGTGGGGCCTCTGGAAACACCATATATTTT.

The table lists this clonotype with many counts. The chain uses TRBV5-1 and TRBJ1-1; 8 bases are a match to TRBD1. This CDR3 is 15 amino acids long. Trimming took 6 bases from V and 0 from J; bases not matched to a gene: 7. CDR1 SGHRS and CDR2 YFSETQ come from the germline V gene. The CDR3 loop is CASIKDRELNTEAFF. The CDR3 DNA is TGCGCCAGCATCAAGGACAGGGAATTGAACACTGAAGCTTTCTTT. Complete variable domain (other parts from reference TRBV5-1 and TRBJ1-1): KAGVTQTPRYLIKTRGQQVTLSCSPISGHRSVSWYQQTPGQGLQFLFEYFSETQRNKGNFPGRFSGRQFSNSRSEMNVSTLELGDSALYLCASIKDRELNTEAFFGQGTRLTVV.